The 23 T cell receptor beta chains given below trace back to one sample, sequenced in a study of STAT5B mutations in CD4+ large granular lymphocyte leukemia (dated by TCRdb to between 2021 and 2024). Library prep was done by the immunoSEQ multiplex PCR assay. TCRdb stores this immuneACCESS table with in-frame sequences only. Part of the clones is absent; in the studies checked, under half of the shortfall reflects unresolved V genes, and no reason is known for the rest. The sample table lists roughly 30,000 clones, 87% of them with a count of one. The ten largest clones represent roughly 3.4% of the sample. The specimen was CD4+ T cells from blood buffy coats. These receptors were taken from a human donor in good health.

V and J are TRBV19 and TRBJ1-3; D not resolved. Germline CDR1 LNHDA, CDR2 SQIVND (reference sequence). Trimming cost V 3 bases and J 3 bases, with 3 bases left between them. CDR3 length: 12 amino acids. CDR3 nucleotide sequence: TGTGCCAGTAGTATGCGTGGAAACACCATATATTTT. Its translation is CASSMRGNTIYF.

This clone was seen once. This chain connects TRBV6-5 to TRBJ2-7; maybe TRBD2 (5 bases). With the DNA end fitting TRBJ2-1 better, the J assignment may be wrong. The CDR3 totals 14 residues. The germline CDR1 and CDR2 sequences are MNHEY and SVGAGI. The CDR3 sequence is CASRGLRRSNEQFF. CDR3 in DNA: TGTGCCAGCAGGGGCTTGCGGAGGTCCAATGAGCAGTTCTTC.

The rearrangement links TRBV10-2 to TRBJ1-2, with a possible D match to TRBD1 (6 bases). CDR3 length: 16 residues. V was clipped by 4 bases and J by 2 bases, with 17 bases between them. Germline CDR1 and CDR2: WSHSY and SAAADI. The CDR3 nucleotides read TGCGCCAGCAGTGTATTCAGGGGAAACGAGAACTATGGCTACACCTTC. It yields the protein CASSVFRGNENYGYTF.

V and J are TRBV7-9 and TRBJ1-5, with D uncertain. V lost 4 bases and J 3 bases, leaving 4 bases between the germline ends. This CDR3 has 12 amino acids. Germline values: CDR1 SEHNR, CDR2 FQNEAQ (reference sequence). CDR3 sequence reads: CASSSHNQPQHF. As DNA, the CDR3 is TGTGCCAGCAGCTCGCACAATCAGCCCCAGCATTTT.

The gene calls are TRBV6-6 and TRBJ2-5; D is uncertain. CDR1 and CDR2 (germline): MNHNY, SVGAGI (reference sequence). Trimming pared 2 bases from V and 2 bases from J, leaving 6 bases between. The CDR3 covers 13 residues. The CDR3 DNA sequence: TGTGCCAGCAGTTACGTATCACAAGAGACCCAGTACTTC. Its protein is CASSYVSQETQYF.

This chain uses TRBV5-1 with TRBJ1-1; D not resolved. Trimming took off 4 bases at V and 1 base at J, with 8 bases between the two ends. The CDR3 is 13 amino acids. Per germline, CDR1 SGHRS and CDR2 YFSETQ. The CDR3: CASSSQENTEAFF. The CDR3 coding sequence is TGCGCCAGCAGCAGCCAAGAGAACACTGAAGCTTTCTTT.

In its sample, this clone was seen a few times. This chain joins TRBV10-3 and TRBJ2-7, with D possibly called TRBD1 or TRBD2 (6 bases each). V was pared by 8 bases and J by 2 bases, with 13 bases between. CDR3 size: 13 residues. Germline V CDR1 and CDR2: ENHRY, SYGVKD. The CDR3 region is CAIGGQLAYEQYF. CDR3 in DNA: TGTGCCATCGGGGGGCAATTAGCCTACGAGCAGTACTTC.

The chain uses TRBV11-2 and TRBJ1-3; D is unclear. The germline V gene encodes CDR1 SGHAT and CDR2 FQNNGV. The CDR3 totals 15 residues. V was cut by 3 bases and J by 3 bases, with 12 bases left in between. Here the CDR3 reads CASSFDGGDGNTIYF. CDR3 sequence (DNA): TGTGCCAGCAGCTTTGACGGAGGCGATGGAAACACCATATATTTT.

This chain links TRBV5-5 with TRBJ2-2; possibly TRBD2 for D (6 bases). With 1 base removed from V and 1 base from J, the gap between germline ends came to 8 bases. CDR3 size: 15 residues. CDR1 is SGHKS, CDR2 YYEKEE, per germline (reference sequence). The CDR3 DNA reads TGTGCCAGCAGCTTGACGGGAGAGAACACCGGGGAGCTGTTTTTT. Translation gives CASSLTGENTGELFF.

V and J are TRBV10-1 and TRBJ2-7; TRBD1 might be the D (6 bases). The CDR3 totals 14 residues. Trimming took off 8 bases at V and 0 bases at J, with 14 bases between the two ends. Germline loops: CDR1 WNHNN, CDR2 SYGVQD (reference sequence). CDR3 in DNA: TGCGCCAGCTCCCCGAGGGACACCTCCTACGAGCAGTACTTC. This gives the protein CASSPRDTSYEQYF.

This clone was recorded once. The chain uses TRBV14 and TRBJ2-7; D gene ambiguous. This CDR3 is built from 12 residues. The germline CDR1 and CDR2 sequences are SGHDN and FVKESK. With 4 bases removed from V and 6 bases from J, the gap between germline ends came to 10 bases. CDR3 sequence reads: CASSPTASEQYF. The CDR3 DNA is TGTGCCAGCAGCCCGACCGCGTCCGAGCAGTACTTC.

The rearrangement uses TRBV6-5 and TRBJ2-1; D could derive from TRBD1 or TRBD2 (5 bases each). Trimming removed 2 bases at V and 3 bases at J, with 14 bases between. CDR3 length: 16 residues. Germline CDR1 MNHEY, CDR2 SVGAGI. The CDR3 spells CASSYGSGTIYNEQFF. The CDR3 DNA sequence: TGTGCCAGCAGTTACGGATCCGGGACGATCTACAATGAGCAGTTCTTC.

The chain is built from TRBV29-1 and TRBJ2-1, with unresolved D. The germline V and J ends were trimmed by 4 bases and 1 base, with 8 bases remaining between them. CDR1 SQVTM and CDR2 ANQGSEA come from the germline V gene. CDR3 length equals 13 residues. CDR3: CSVGSKSYNEQFF. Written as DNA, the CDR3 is TGCAGCGTTGGAAGTAAATCCTACAATGAGCAGTTCTTC.

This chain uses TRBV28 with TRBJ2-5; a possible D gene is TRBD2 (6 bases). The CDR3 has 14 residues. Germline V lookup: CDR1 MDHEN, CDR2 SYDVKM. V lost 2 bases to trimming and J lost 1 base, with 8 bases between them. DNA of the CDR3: TGTGCCAGCAGTTTAGGAGGGGTCCAAGAGACCCAGTACTTC. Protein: CASSLGGVQETQYF.

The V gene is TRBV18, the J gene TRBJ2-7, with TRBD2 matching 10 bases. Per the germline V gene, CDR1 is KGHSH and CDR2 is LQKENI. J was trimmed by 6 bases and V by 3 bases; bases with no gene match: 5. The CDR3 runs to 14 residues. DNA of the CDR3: TGTGCCAGCTCACCCCCTAGCGGGAGTTCCGAGCAGTACTTC. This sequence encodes CASSPPSGSSEQYF. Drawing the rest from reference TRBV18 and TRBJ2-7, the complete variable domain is NAGVMQNPRHLVRRRGQEARLRCSPMKGHSHVYWYRQLPEEGLKFMVYLQKENIIDESGMPKERFSAEFPKEGPSILRIQQVVRGDSAAYFCASSPPSGSSEQYFGPGTRLTVT.

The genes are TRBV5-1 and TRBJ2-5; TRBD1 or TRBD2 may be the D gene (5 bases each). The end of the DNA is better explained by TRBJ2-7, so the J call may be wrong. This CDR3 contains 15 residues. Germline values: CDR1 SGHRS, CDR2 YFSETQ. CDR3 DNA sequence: TGCGCCAGCAGGAGTGGAGGACAAAACTCCTACGAGCAGTACTTC. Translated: CASRSGGQNSYEQYF.

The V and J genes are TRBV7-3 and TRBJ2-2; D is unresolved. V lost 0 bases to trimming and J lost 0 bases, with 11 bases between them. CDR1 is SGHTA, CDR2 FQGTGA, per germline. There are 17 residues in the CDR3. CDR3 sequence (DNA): TGTGCCAGCAGCTTAACTAGGAGAGGAGCGAACACCGGGGAGCTGTTTTTT. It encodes CASSLTRRGANTGELFF.

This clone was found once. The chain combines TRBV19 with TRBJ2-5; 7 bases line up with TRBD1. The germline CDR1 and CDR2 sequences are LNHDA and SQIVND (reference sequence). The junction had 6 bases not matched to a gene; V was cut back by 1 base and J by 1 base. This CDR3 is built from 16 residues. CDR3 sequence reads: CASSIGQGTTQETQYF. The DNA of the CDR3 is TGTGCCAGTAGTATAGGACAGGGAACAACCCAAGAGACCCAGTACTTC. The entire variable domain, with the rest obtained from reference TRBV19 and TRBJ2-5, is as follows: DGGITQSPKYLFRKEGQNVTLSCEQNLNHDAMYWYRQDPGQGLRLIYYSQIVNDFQKGDIAEGYSVSREKKESFPLTVTSAQKNPTAFYLCASSIGQGTTQETQYFGPGTRLLVL.

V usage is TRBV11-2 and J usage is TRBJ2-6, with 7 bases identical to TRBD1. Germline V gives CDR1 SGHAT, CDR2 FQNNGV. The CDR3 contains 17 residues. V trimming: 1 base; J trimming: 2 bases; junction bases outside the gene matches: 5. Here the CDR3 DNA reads TGTGCCAGCAGCTTAGTTACAGGGGCGGCTGGGGCCAACGTCCTGACTTTC. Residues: CASSLVTGAAGANVLTF.

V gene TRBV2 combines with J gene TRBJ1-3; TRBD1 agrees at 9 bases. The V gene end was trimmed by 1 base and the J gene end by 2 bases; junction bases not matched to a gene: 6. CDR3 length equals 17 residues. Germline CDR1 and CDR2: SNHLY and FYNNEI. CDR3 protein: CASSEGLWTGAGNTIYF. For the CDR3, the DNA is TGTGCCAGCAGTGAAGGGCTTTGGACAGGGGCTGGAAACACCATATATTTT.

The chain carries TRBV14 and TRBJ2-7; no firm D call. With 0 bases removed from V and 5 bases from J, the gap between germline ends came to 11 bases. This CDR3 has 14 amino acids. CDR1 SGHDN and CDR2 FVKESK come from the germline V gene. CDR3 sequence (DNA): TGTGCCAGCAGCCAAGATCGCGGACCTAACGAGCAGTACTTC. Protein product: CASSQDRGPNEQYF.

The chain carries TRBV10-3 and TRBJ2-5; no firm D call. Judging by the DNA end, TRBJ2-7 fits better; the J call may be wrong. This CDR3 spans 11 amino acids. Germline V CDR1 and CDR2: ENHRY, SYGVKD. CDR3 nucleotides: TGTGCCATCAGTGGTAACTACGAGCAGTACTTC. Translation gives CAISGNYEQYF.

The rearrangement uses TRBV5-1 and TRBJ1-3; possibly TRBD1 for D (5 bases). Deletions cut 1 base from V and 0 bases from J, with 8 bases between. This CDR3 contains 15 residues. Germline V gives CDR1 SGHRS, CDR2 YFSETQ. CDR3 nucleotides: TGCGCCAGCAGCTTGCAGGGTGGCTCTGGAAACACCATATATTTT. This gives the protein CASSLQGGSGNTIYF. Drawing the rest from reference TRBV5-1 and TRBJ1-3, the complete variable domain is KAGVTQTPRYLIKTRGQQVTLSCSPISGHRSVSWYQQTPGQGLQFLFEYFSETQRNKGNFPGRFSGRQFSNSRSEMNVSTLELGDSALYLCASSLQGGSGNTIYFGEGSWLTVV.